This T cell receptor beta chain is drawn from a study of cytomegalovirus exposure and HLA in healthy donors. General study points: Earlier findings revealed that most TCR beta V segments proved productive either about 87% or about 30% of the time.

The PCR employed 60 Vbeta primers together with 13 Jbeta primers. Clones were sequenced by immunoSEQ multiplex PCR, and TCRdb holds only the in-frame ones, with some missing. The table records about 89,000 clones, 85% of them present only once. V lost 8 bases and J lost 7, with 12 bases in between. Germline lookup yields CDR1 MDHEN and CDR2 SYDVKM. The CDR3 sequence is 13 residues long. Remarks on this clone: Its antigen remains unknown.

Specimen: PBMCs. The genes are TRBV28 and TRBJ1-6; TRBD1 is a possible D gene (6 bases). This TCR came from a man aged 40-49 years in good health and CMV-seropositive. DNA of the CDR3: TGTGCCAGCGGGGGGGCAAGGAATTCACCCCTCCACTTT. Amino acids: CASGGARNSPLHF.